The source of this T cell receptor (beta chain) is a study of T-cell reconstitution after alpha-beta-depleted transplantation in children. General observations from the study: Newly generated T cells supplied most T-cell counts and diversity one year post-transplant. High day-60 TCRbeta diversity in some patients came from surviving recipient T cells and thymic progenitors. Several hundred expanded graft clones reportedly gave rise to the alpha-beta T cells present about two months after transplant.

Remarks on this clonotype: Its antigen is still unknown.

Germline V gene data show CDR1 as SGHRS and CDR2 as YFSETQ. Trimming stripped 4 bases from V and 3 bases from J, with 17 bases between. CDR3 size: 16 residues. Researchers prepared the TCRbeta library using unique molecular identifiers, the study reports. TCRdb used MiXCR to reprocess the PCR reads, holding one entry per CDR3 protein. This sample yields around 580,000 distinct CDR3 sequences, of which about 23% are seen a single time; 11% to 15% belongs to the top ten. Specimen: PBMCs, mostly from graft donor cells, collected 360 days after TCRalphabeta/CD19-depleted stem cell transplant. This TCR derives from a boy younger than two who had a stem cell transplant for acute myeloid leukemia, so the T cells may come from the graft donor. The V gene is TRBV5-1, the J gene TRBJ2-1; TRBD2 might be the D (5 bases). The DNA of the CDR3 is TGCGCCAGCAGCCCCCCGGGGTATGGCCACTACAATGAGCAGTTCTTC. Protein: CASSPPGYGHYNEQFF.